These T cell receptor beta chains were read from a single sample in a study of CD8+ T cells in alopecia areata. Method: immunoSEQ multiplex PCR; TCRdb's copy keeps in-frame clones and lacks some. The sample has roughly 30,000 clones, approximately 65% seen once. Sequencing input: NKG2D-high CD8+ T cells sorted from blood. Receptor source: a human donor with alopecia areata. The CDR3 runs from the conserved cysteine through the conserved F or W. The D gene is left open where the match is weak. Clone size is given for some rows only: seen once, a few or many times, or a class if the clone is expanded.

v_gene,len,abundance,d_gene,j_gene,CDR3nt,CDR3aa
TRBV5-1,16,-,-,TRBJ2-4,TGCGCCAGCGATCCTAGCGCTGATCGGACCAAAAACATTCAGTACTTC,CASDPSADRTKNIQYF
TRBV29-1,13,-,-,TRBJ2-2,TGCAGCGCGGGTCGGGCGAACACCGGGGAGCTGTTTTTT,CSAGRANTGELFF
TRBV23-1,16,-,-,TRBJ1-4,TGCGCCAGCCGACCCTTTCTAGGGGGGGTTAATGAAAAACTGTTTTTT,CASRPFLGGVNEKLFF
TRBV28,14,-,-,TRBJ2-7,TGTGCCAGCAGTCCGCTGACAGCTACCTACGAGCAGTACTTC,CASSPLTATYEQYF
TRBV10-2,14,-,TRBD1,TRBJ2-5,TGCGCCAGTCAACAGGGGGTCGTCCAAGAGACCCAGTACTTC,CASQQGVVQETQYF
TRBV4-2,16,-,TRBD1,TRBJ1-5,TGTGCCAGCAGCCCAAGGACAGGGACCGGCAATCAGCCCCAGCATTTT,CASSPRTGTGNQPQHF
TRBV4-1,17,-,-,TRBJ2-3,TGCGCCAGCAGCCAAGTCGGACAGGGAGGGAACACAGATACGCAGTATTTT,CASSQVGQGGNTDTQYF
TRBV29-1,16,once,TRBD1,TRBJ1-2,TGCAGCGTAGACACAGACCCGGACAGGGGAGACTATGGCTACACCTTC,CSVDTDPDRGDYGYTF
TRBV4-1,15,-,-,TRBJ1-1,TGCGCCAGCAGCCTGCGGGAGACGACGAACACTGAAGCTTTCTTT,CASSLRETTNTEAFF
TRBV5-4,13,-,-,TRBJ1-1,TGTGCCAGCAGCTTTTCCAGGGGCGCGTTGGCTTTCTTT,CASSFSRGALAFF
TRBV10-3,15,-,TRBD1,TRBJ2-3,TGTGCCATCAGTGAAGGGACAGGGGGCGCAGATACGCAGTATTTT,CAISEGTGGADTQYF
TRBV15,17,-,-,TRBJ2-4,TGTGCCACCAGCAGAGGGAGGTCAGAATTAGCCAAAAACATTCAGTACTTC,CATSRGRSELAKNIQYF
TRBV4-1,16,-,-,TRBJ2-3,TGCGCCAGCAGCCAAGATCCCGGGAAGAGCACAGATACGCAGTATTTT,CASSQDPGKSTDTQYF
TRBV19,15,-,-,TRBJ2-1,TGTGCCAGTAGTATCGGGCAGGGCTTCTACAATGAGCAGTTCTTC,CASSIGQGFYNEQFF
TRBV6-5,15,-,TRBD1,TRBJ2-5,TGTGCCAGCAGAGAGGGACAGTCGGGGAGAGAGACCCAGTACTTC,CASREGQSGRETQYF
TRBV5-6,13,-,TRBD2,TRBJ2-5,TGTGCCAGCAGCTTTGCGGGGGGAGAGACCCAGTACTTC,CASSFAGGETQYF
TRBV30,12,-,-,TRBJ1-1,TGTGCCTGGAGTGACATGAACACTGAAGCTTTCTTT,CAWSDMNTEAFF
TRBV30,16,-,TRBD1,TRBJ2-7,TGTGCCTGGAGTGGCAGACAGGGATGGTCGAACTACGAGCAGTACTTC,CAWSGRQGWSNYEQYF
TRBV6-5,14,-,-,TRBJ2-5,TGTGCCAGCAGTTACATCGACAGAGAAGAGACCCAGTACTTC,CASSYIDREETQYF
TRBV14,13,-,-,TRBJ1-5,TGTGCCAGCAGCTCCTGGACTGGTCAGCCCCAGCATTTT,CASSSWTGQPQHF
TRBV28,11,-,-,TRBJ2-7,TGTGCCAGCAGAGACTACCGCGAGCAGTACTTC,CASRDYREQYF
TRBV4-3,16,-,-,TRBJ2-2,TGCGCCAGCAGCCCCTTCTCAATAGCGAACACCGGGGAGCTGTTTTTT,CASSPFSIANTGELFF
TRBV6-5,14,-,-,TRBJ2-2,TGTGCCAGCAGTTACGGCGGGTTTCCCGGGGAGCTGTTTTTT,CASSYGGFPGELFF
TRBV7-9,16,few,-,TRBJ2-3,TGTGCCAGCAGCGTCTCTAGCGCCACGGGTACAGATACGCAGTATTTT,CASSVSSATGTDTQYF
TRBV7-9,13,few,-,TRBJ2-1,TGTGCCAGCAGCTCCGGACCATCCAATGAGCAGTTCTTC,CASSSGPSNEQFF
TRBV28,13,-,-,TRBJ2-7,TGTGCCAGCAGTTTATCCGGGGGCTACGAGCAGTACTTC,CASSLSGGYEQYF
TRBV28,15,few,TRBD2,TRBJ2-7,TGTGCCAGCAGTTATTGGCGGGAGGTCTCCTACGAGCAGTACTTC,CASSYWREVSYEQYF
TRBV29-1,14,-,-,TRBJ2-1,TGCAGCGTTGAAGTACAGGGACTTTATGGTGAGCAGTTCTTC,CSVEVQGLYGEQFF
TRBV5-4,17,-,-,TRBJ1-6,TGTGCCAGCAGCTTGGCGCTGGGGAGCTCCTATAATTCACCCCTCCACTTT,CASSLALGSSYNSPLHF
TRBV13,12,few,-,TRBJ2-7,TGTGCCAGCAGCCCGGGATCGCGCGAGCAGTACTTC,CASSPGSREQYF
TRBV11-2,15,few,TRBD2,TRBJ2-1,TGTGCCAGCAGCTTAGGGCTAGCGGGAGTTCATGAGCAGTTCTTC,CASSLGLAGVHEQFF
TRBV7-6,12,-,-,TRBJ2-7,TGTGCCAGCAGCTTATGGATGGGCGAGCAGTACTTC,CASSLWMGEQYF
TRBV19,15,-,-,TRBJ1-5,TGTGCCAGTAGTATTCGGGGGGCCACGGGGCAGCCCCAGCATTTT,CASSIRGATGQPQHF
TRBV28,14,-,-,TRBJ2-7,TGTGCCAGCAGTTCGGTACAGGTATCCTACGAGCAGTACTTC,CASSSVQVSYEQYF
TRBV4-1,14,-,-,TRBJ2-1,TGCGCCAGCAGCCCCTACGGTGGGTACAATGAGCAGTTCTTC,CASSPYGGYNEQFF
TRBV7-2,14,-,-,TRBJ2-7,TGTGCCAGCAGCAGTATACAGGGATCCTACGAGCAGTACTTC,CASSSIQGSYEQYF
TRBV7-9,15,-,TRBD1,TRBJ2-7,TGTGCCAGCAGCTCCCTATTGACAGGGGTCTACGAGCAGTACTTC,CASSSLLTGVYEQYF
TRBV10-3,17,-,TRBD1,TRBJ2-7,TGTGCCATCAGCGAGTACTACCGGACAGGGGGCTCTGATGAGCAGTACTTC,CAISEYYRTGGSDEQYF
TRBV10-2,13,-,TRBD2,TRBJ2-1,TGCGCCAGCACTAGCGGGACCTACAATGAGCAGTTCTTC,CASTSGTYNEQFF
TRBV7-9,17,-,-,TRBJ2-3,TGTGCCAGCAGCTTAACGGTCGGGACTCAATTCACAGATACGCAGTATTTT,CASSLTVGTQFTDTQYF
TRBV9,14,-,-,TRBJ2-7,TGTGCCAGCAGCGTTGGACACAGCTCCTACGAGCAGTACTTC,CASSVGHSSYEQYF
TRBV11-2,11,-,-,TRBJ2-7,TGTGCCAGCAGCTTAGGGAAGGATCCGTACTTC,CASSLGKDPYF
TRBV7-9,14,few,-,TRBJ2-7,TGTGCCAGCAGCTTAGGGGACGGCTCCTACGAGCAGTACTTC,CASSLGDGSYEQYF
TRBV25-1,16,few,-,TRBJ2-3,TGTGCCAGCAGTCCAGGGGCCCGGGGAAACACAGATACGCAGTATTTT,CASSPGARGNTDTQYF
TRBV7-6,16,-,TRBD1,TRBJ2-1,TGTGCCAGCAGCTTAGCGGGACAGGGGCTCCTTAATGAGCAGTTCTTC,CASSLAGQGLLNEQFF
TRBV10-2,11,-,TRBD2,TRBJ2-7,TGCGCCAGTGGGGAGGGGACCGAGCAGTACTTC,CASGEGTEQYF
TRBV6-5,14,-,-,TRBJ2-7,TGTGCCAGCAGTTACTTCGGCAGCTCCTACGAGCAGTACTTC,CASSYFGSSYEQYF
TRBV7-9,14,few,TRBD1,TRBJ1-5,TGTGCCAGCAGCGGCGGGACAGGGCATCAGCCCCAGCATTTT,CASSGGTGHQPQHF
TRBV14,13,few,TRBD2,TRBJ2-7,TGTGCCAGCAGCGGGACTAGCGTCTACGAGCAGTACTTC,CASSGTSVYEQYF
TRBV10-2,14,-,-,TRBJ2-7,TGCGCCAGCTCTCTGGCTAAGAGGACGGTCGAGCAGTACTTC,CASSLAKRTVEQYF